These T cell receptor beta chains were read from a single sample in a study of T cells after yellow fever vaccination. MiXCR was run by TCRdb on the 5' RACE reads, yielding one entry per CDR3 protein. The sample has 150,000 to 200,000 distinct CDR3 sequences; roughly 11% are singletons. The sequences come from CD8+ T cells sorted from PBMCs, collected 15 days after the yellow fever booster vaccination. The receptors were sampled from a man between 18 and 35 years old who received the YFV17D yellow fever vaccine. The CDR3 runs from the conserved cysteine through the conserved F or W. The D gene is left open where the match is weak. Not every row has a clone size; where given, it reads once, few, many or a size class.

d_gene: -; v_gene: TRBV4-1; j_gene: TRBJ2-3; abundance: -; CDR3nt: TGCGCCAGCAGCCATGCGAGGGCGGGGAGATCAGATACGCAGTATTTT; CDR3aa: CASSHARAGRSDTQYF
d_gene: -; v_gene: TRBV27; j_gene: TRBJ2-7; abundance: -; CDR3nt: TGTGCCAGCAGTTTATCAACACCGACGGGATTTTACGAGCAGTACTTC; CDR3aa: CASSLSTPTGFYEQYF
d_gene: -; v_gene: TRBV29-1; j_gene: TRBJ1-5; abundance: many; CDR3nt: TGCAGCGTTGCAGGGGACTCTACCAATCAGCCCCAGCATTTT; CDR3aa: CSVAGDSTNQPQHF
d_gene: -; v_gene: TRBV7-3; j_gene: TRBJ1-1; abundance: -; CDR3nt: TGTGCCAGCAGCTTACGGGGGGCCAGCACTGAAGCTTTCTTT; CDR3aa: CASSLRGASTEAFF
d_gene: -; v_gene: TRBV27; j_gene: TRBJ2-3; abundance: few; CDR3nt: TGTGCCAGCAGATCCACAGGGACCTTCGGGGATACGCAGTATTTT; CDR3aa: CASRSTGTFGDTQYF
d_gene: -; v_gene: TRBV12-3/TRBV12-4; j_gene: TRBJ2-3; abundance: -; CDR3nt: TGTGCCAGCAGTTCAGCATCCGGGGCATTCGATACGCAGTATTTT; CDR3aa: CASSSASGAFDTQYF
d_gene: -; v_gene: TRBV7-2; j_gene: TRBJ2-3; abundance: many; CDR3nt: TGTGCCAGCAGCCTACTAGGCACAGATACGCAGTATTTT; CDR3aa: CASSLLGTDTQYF
d_gene: TRBD2; v_gene: TRBV4-1; j_gene: TRBJ2-1; abundance: -; CDR3nt: TGCGCCAGCAGCCCAGCGGGGTTCTACAATGAGCAGTTCTTC; CDR3aa: CASSPAGFYNEQFF
d_gene: TRBD2; v_gene: TRBV6-5; j_gene: TRBJ2-1; abundance: few; CDR3nt: TGTGCCAGCAGTGCTAGCGGGATAGGTGGAAATGAGCAGTTCTTC; CDR3aa: CASSASGIGGNEQFF
d_gene: TRBD1; v_gene: TRBV7-9; j_gene: TRBJ1-4; abundance: -; CDR3nt: TGTGCCAGCAGCACCACCGCGGACAGGGGGCGTGATGAAAAACTGTTTTTT; CDR3aa: CASSTTADRGRDEKLFF
d_gene: -; v_gene: TRBV29-1; j_gene: TRBJ2-7; abundance: few; CDR3nt: TGCAGCGTTGGGGATACATCCTACGAGCAGTGCTTC; CDR3aa: CSVGDTSYEQCF
d_gene: -; v_gene: TRBV7-9; j_gene: TRBJ1-4; abundance: -; CDR3nt: TGTGCCAGCAGCCCCGGCCTTAGACTGTTTTTT; CDR3aa: CASSPGLRLFF
d_gene: -; v_gene: TRBV12-3/TRBV12-4; j_gene: TRBJ2-7; abundance: few; CDR3nt: TGTGCCAGCAGCAGACAGAGCTTGTCACTTTACGAGCAGTACTTC; CDR3aa: CASSRQSLSLYEQYF
d_gene: -; v_gene: TRBV4-1; j_gene: TRBJ1-5; abundance: -; CDR3nt: TGCGCCAGCAGCCCCAGGGTATTCCAGCCCCAGCATTTT; CDR3aa: CASSPRVFQPQHF
d_gene: -; v_gene: TRBV21-1; j_gene: TRBJ2-2; abundance: few; CDR3nt: TGTGCAGTCGGGGTCACCGGGGAGCTGTTTTTT; CDR3aa: CAVGVTGELFF
d_gene: -; v_gene: TRBV7-9; j_gene: TRBJ1-1; abundance: -; CDR3nt: TGTGCCAGCAGCGCCACCTTGAGTTTGAACACTGAAGCTTTCTTT; CDR3aa: CASSATLSLNTEAFF
d_gene: TRBD1; v_gene: TRBV7-9; j_gene: TRBJ2-2; abundance: few; CDR3nt: TGTGCCAGCAGCCCAGGGACAGCCACCGGGGAGCTGTTTTTT; CDR3aa: CASSPGTATGELFF
d_gene: -; v_gene: TRBV9; j_gene: TRBJ2-5; abundance: few; CDR3nt: TGTGCCAGCAGCGTAGAAGCAGCGGAAGAGACCCAGTACTTC; CDR3aa: CASSVEAAEETQYF
d_gene: -; v_gene: TRBV29-1; j_gene: TRBJ2-3; abundance: few; CDR3nt: TGCAGCGCTCTGTTCGGTACGCAGTATTTT; CDR3aa: CSALFGTQYF
d_gene: -; v_gene: TRBV6-6; j_gene: TRBJ2-7; abundance: few; CDR3nt: TGTGCCAGCAGTGACTACAACCAGCAGTACTTC; CDR3aa: CASSDYNQQYF
d_gene: TRBD2; v_gene: TRBV5-1; j_gene: TRBJ2-7; abundance: -; CDR3nt: TGCGCCAGCAGCTTGGCCAACGGGGGGATATTCGACGAGCAGTACTTC; CDR3aa: CASSLANGGIFDEQYF
d_gene: TRBD1; v_gene: TRBV19; j_gene: TRBJ1-5; abundance: few; CDR3nt: TGTGCCAGTAGTATCCGGGACAGTCACGTTCAGCCCCAGCATTTT; CDR3aa: CASSIRDSHVQPQHF
d_gene: -; v_gene: TRBV7-9; j_gene: TRBJ1-4; abundance: -; CDR3nt: TGTGCCAGCAGCTTAGTTGGCGGCGGTAGGGAAAAACTGTTTTTT; CDR3aa: CASSLVGGGREKLFF
d_gene: -; v_gene: TRBV19; j_gene: TRBJ2-1; abundance: few; CDR3nt: TGTGCCAGTAGCTGGGGGGTAAGAAATGAGCAGTTCTTC; CDR3aa: CASSWGVRNEQFF
d_gene: -; v_gene: TRBV10-3; j_gene: TRBJ1-6; abundance: -; CDR3nt: TGTGCCATCAGTCAAGTCTCCAGGGTTCGCAATTCACCCCTCCACTTT; CDR3aa: CAISQVSRVRNSPLHF
d_gene: -; v_gene: TRBV20-1; j_gene: TRBJ2-2; abundance: few; CDR3nt: TGCAGTGCTAGAACGACAGTTACGGAAGTTTCCGGGGAGCTGTTTTTT; CDR3aa: CSARTTVTEVSGELFF
d_gene: TRBD1; v_gene: TRBV6-4; j_gene: TRBJ2-3; abundance: few; CDR3nt: TGTGCCAGCAGTGACGGGACAGGGGGCGCGGGAGATACGCAGTATTTT; CDR3aa: CASSDGTGGAGDTQYF
d_gene: TRBD1; v_gene: TRBV12-3/TRBV12-4; j_gene: TRBJ1-1; abundance: -; CDR3nt: TGTGCCAGCAGGTCGGGACAGGGGAACACTGAAGCTTTCTTT; CDR3aa: CASRSGQGNTEAFF
d_gene: -; v_gene: TRBV18; j_gene: TRBJ1-2; abundance: -; CDR3nt: TGTGCCAGCTCACCATTCAGTGCCCTTGGCTACACCTTC; CDR3aa: CASSPFSALGYTF
d_gene: -; v_gene: TRBV29-1; j_gene: TRBJ2-7; abundance: few; CDR3nt: TGCAGCGTTCGTCTCTTGAGCGGCGAGCAGTACTTC; CDR3aa: CSVRLLSGEQYF
d_gene: -; v_gene: TRBV5-1; j_gene: TRBJ2-5; abundance: few; CDR3nt: TGCGCCAGCAGCTTGGTTCCTCGAATCGAGACCCAGTACTTC; CDR3aa: CASSLVPRIETQYF
d_gene: -; v_gene: TRBV7-3; j_gene: TRBJ2-7; abundance: few; CDR3nt: TGTGCCAGCAGCTCCGGCAGGGGACCCTACGAGCAGTACTTC; CDR3aa: CASSSGRGPYEQYF
d_gene: -; v_gene: TRBV10-3; j_gene: TRBJ2-3; abundance: -; CDR3nt: TGTGCCATCAGTGAGGGGATCAGGGCAGATACGCAGTATTTT; CDR3aa: CAISEGIRADTQYF
d_gene: -; v_gene: TRBV7-9; j_gene: TRBJ1-6; abundance: few; CDR3nt: TGTGCCACACCCGGGACGGGGAATTCACCCCTCCACTTT; CDR3aa: CATPGTGNSPLHF
d_gene: TRBD1; v_gene: TRBV18; j_gene: TRBJ1-1; abundance: -; CDR3nt: TGTGCCAGCTCACCCCAAACAGGGGGCGCGTATGACACTGAAGCTTTCTTT; CDR3aa: CASSPQTGGAYDTEAFF
d_gene: -; v_gene: TRBV27; j_gene: TRBJ2-7; abundance: few; CDR3nt: TGTGCCAGCAGTTTGAACAGGGGGGGGTTCGAGCAGTACTTC; CDR3aa: CASSLNRGGFEQYF
d_gene: -; v_gene: TRBV3-1; j_gene: TRBJ2-1; abundance: few; CDR3nt: TGTGCCAGCAGCTCCGACGAAGGGCCATTGTACAATGAGCAGTTCTTC; CDR3aa: CASSSDEGPLYNEQFF
d_gene: TRBD2; v_gene: TRBV4-3; j_gene: TRBJ2-1; abundance: -; CDR3nt: TGCGCCAGCAGCCAAGGGACTAGCGGGTCCAGCTCCTACAATGAGCAGTTCTTC; CDR3aa: CASSQGTSGSSSYNEQFF
d_gene: -; v_gene: TRBV7-6; j_gene: TRBJ1-1; abundance: -; CDR3nt: TGTGCCAGCAGCTTAGAGATGAACACTGAAGCTTTCTTT; CDR3aa: CASSLEMNTEAFF
d_gene: -; v_gene: TRBV28; j_gene: TRBJ1-2; abundance: few; CDR3nt: TGTGCCAGCAGTTTATATCTGGAACCGAGGGGCTACACCTTC; CDR3aa: CASSLYLEPRGYTF
d_gene: -; v_gene: TRBV29-1; j_gene: TRBJ1-1; abundance: -; CDR3nt: TGCAGCCATCTGGCGAAAAACACTGAAGCTTTCTTT; CDR3aa: CSHLAKNTEAFF
d_gene: -; v_gene: TRBV10-3; j_gene: TRBJ2-1; abundance: -; CDR3nt: TGTGCCATCAGTGAGGACAATGAGCAGTTCTTC; CDR3aa: CAISEDNEQFF
d_gene: TRBD1; v_gene: TRBV13; j_gene: TRBJ2-5; abundance: few; CDR3nt: TGTGCCAGCAGCGGACCGGGACAGCAAGAGACCCAGTACTTC; CDR3aa: CASSGPGQQETQYF
d_gene: -; v_gene: TRBV5-1; j_gene: TRBJ2-4; abundance: few; CDR3nt: TGCGCCAGCAGCTTTCGGACAGAGAAAAACATTCAGTACTTC; CDR3aa: CASSFRTEKNIQYF
d_gene: TRBD2; v_gene: TRBV7-9; j_gene: TRBJ2-1; abundance: -; CDR3nt: TGTGCCAGCAGCTTAGTAGCCAGCGGGGGCGGGAATGAGCAGTTCTTC; CDR3aa: CASSLVASGGGNEQFF
d_gene: TRBD2; v_gene: TRBV3-1; j_gene: TRBJ2-2; abundance: few; CDR3nt: TGTGCCAGCAGCCATCCTAGCGGGGAATCGAACACCGGGGAGCTGTTTTTT; CDR3aa: CASSHPSGESNTGELFF
d_gene: TRBD2; v_gene: TRBV4-1; j_gene: TRBJ2-1; abundance: few; CDR3nt: TGCGCCAGCAGCCACGGGACTAGCGGAGGGAACTACAATGAGCAGTTCTTC; CDR3aa: CASSHGTSGGNYNEQFF
d_gene: -; v_gene: TRBV6-5; j_gene: TRBJ2-3; abundance: -; CDR3nt: TGTGCCAGCAGTTACGATGGGACGGCAGCCACAGATACGCAGTATTTT; CDR3aa: CASSYDGTAATDTQYF
d_gene: -; v_gene: TRBV4-1; j_gene: TRBJ2-7; abundance: -; CDR3nt: TGCGCCAGCAGCCAAGACAGTTTGGCAGGGGCGACCTACGAGCAGTACTTC; CDR3aa: CASSQDSLAGATYEQYF
d_gene: -; v_gene: TRBV7-9; j_gene: TRBJ2-5; abundance: many; CDR3nt: TGTGCCAGCAGCTTCTCGGGGTGGGGAGAGACCCAGTACTTC; CDR3aa: CASSFSGWGETQYF
d_gene: -; v_gene: TRBV30; j_gene: TRBJ2-7; abundance: -; CDR3nt: TGTGCCTGGAGTGTTGCTGTAGCCTACGAGCAGTACTTC; CDR3aa: CAWSVAVAYEQYF
d_gene: -; v_gene: TRBV7-6; j_gene: TRBJ2-7; abundance: -; CDR3nt: TGTGCCAGCAGCTGGGAGAAGGGCTACGAGCAGTACTTC; CDR3aa: CASSWEKGYEQYF
d_gene: TRBD1; v_gene: TRBV27; j_gene: TRBJ2-7; abundance: -; CDR3nt: TGTGCCTGCAGTCCGAAGATACAGGGGGTCGAGCAGTACTTC; CDR3aa: CACSPKIQGVEQYF
d_gene: -; v_gene: TRBV6-7; j_gene: TRBJ2-2; abundance: -; CDR3nt: TGTGCCAGCAGTTACCCCCGCCTAGCCGGCACCGGGGAGCTGTTTTTT; CDR3aa: CASSYPRLAGTGELFF
d_gene: TRBD1; v_gene: TRBV6-5; j_gene: TRBJ2-1; abundance: -; CDR3nt: TGTGCCAGCAGTTTAGACGGACAGGGTAAAAATGAGCAGTTCTTC; CDR3aa: CASSLDGQGKNEQFF
d_gene: TRBD1; v_gene: TRBV7-8; j_gene: TRBJ2-3; abundance: few; CDR3nt: TGTGCCAGCAGCCCAAAGGGACAGGGCAGGACAGATACGCAGTATTTT; CDR3aa: CASSPKGQGRTDTQYF
d_gene: -; v_gene: TRBV4-1; j_gene: TRBJ1-1; abundance: many; CDR3nt: TGCGCCAGCAGCCAAGGAGGGGGGAACACTGAAGCTTTCTTT; CDR3aa: CASSQGGGNTEAFF
d_gene: -; v_gene: TRBV5-1; j_gene: TRBJ2-7; abundance: few; CDR3nt: TGCGCCAGCAGCACCGGACCTTTCCTCGAGCAGTACTTC; CDR3aa: CASSTGPFLEQYF
d_gene: -; v_gene: TRBV6-5; j_gene: TRBJ2-7; abundance: -; CDR3nt: TGTGCCAGCAGTTACTCAGCGTACAGGGCCTACGAGCAGTACTTC; CDR3aa: CASSYSAYRAYEQYF
d_gene: -; v_gene: TRBV3-1; j_gene: TRBJ2-3; abundance: -; CDR3nt: TGTGCCAGCAGCCTGGGTGTTGCCAACACAGATACGCAGTATTTT; CDR3aa: CASSLGVANTDTQYF